This TCR beta chain appears in the sequencing data of a study of long-term antiretroviral therapy in people with HIV. General study points: Before ART, certain clones expanded, and these dominated the repertoire at all time points.

HIV-positive participants all received treatment in the United States. Amounts of roughly 0.95-11 million cryopreserved PBMC were held in the samples before DNA extraction. The CDR3 totals 12 residues. The germline V gene encodes CDR1 SGHAT and CDR2 FQNNGV. Trimming pared 5 bases from V and 8 bases from J, leaving 12 bases between. This clone was counted only a few times. No antigen is known for it. At survey level, the immunoSEQ assay was run in its v3.0 version. Per sample, sequencing targeted roughly 40,000-55,000 T-cell genomes. Libraries were prepared by immunoSEQ multiplex PCR; TCRdb keeps only in-frame clonotypes and omits some of them. The table shows tens of thousands of clones, with around 80% occurring only once.

The chain is built from TRBV11-2 and TRBJ1-2, with no clear D. The sequence was obtained from a man in his forties or fifties with HIV. The input for sequencing was unsorted PBMCs, taken 0.5 years before starting antiretroviral therapy. The CDR3 here is CASSSRIPGYTF. CDR3 sequence (DNA): TGTGCCAGCAGCAGCCGCATCCCCGGCTACACCTTC.